This TCR beta chain was sequenced during a study of low-dose radiotherapy and immunotherapy resistance in tumors. In the study overall: A dose of 0.5 Gy per fraction was delivered to Cohort 1 every 2 weeks, for a total of 6.5 Gy.

This clonotype was counted a few times. First-strand cDNA relied on TRAV- and TRBV-specific primers spanning alpha and beta chains. TCRs were put through roughly 19 PCR cycles of amplification with Phusion. A constant-region primer and the V-primer adapter served as the primer pair. TCRdb processed the reads anew with MiXCR; each CDR3 protein has one entry. The sample has approximately 90,000 distinct CDR3 sequences, 9% to 9.5% seen once. Time point given: before trial treatment. Nivolumab, ipilimumab, aspirin, low-dose cyclophosphamide and low-dose radiotherapy were all administered to the donors. This clonotype was sampled from a male donor with prostate cancer. Sequencing was performed on PBMCs, taken before treatment.

The DNA of the CDR3 is TGTGCCAGCGGAAAGGGTCCCCAAGCTTTCTTT. It specifies CASGKGPQAFF. V and J are TRBV14 and TRBJ1-1; D is uncertain. Trimming took off 8 bases at V and 9 bases at J, with 13 bases between the two ends. The CDR3 contains 11 residues. In germline, CDR1 is SGHDN, CDR2 FVKESK.